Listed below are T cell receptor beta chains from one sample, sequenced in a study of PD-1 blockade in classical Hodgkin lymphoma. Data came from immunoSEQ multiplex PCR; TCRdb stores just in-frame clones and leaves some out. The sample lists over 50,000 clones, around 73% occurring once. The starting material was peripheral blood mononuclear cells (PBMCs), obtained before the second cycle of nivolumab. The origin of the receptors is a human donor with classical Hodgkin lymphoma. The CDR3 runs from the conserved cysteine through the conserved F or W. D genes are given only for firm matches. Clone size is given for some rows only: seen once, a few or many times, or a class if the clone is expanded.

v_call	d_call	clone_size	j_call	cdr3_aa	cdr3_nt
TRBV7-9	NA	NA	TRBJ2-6	CASSPAGSGANVLTF	TGTGCCAGCAGCCCGGCGGGGTCTGGGGCCAACGTCCTGACTTTC
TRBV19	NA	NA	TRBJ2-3	CASATVITDTQYF	TGTGCCAGTGCGACAGTAATCACAGATACGCAGTATTTT
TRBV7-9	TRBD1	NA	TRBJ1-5	CASSLGGQGNQPQHF	TGTGCCAGCAGCTTAGGGGGACAGGGTAACCAGCCCCAGCATTTT
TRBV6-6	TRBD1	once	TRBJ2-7	CASSSTGQGAQEQYF	TGTGCCAGCAGTTCCACGGGACAGGGGGCCCAGGAGCAGTACTTC
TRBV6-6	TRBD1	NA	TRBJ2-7	CANPTPGTGRKQYF	TGTGCCAATCCAACCCCCGGGACAGGTCGCAAGCAGTACTTC
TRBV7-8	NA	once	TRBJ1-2	CASRSDRANYGYTF	TGTGCCAGCCGATCGGACCGCGCTAACTATGGCTACACCTTC
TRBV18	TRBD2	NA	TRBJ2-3	CASSPPLAGRADTQYF	TGTGCCAGCTCACCGCCACTAGCGGGACGTGCAGATACGCAGTATTTT
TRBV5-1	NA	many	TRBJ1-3	CASSLEGRTSGNTIYF	TGCGCCAGCAGCTTGGAGGGACGGACATCTGGAAACACCATATATTTT
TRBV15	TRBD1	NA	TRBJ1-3	CATRPDRGLGNTIYF	TGTGCCACCAGGCCTGACAGGGGGCTTGGAAACACCATATATTTT
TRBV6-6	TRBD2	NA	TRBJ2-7	CASSQASGTVHYEQYF	TGTGCCAGCAGCCAAGCTAGCGGAACCGTTCACTACGAGCAGTACTTC
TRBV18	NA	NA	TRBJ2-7	CASSPPMSYEQYF	TGTGCCAGCTCACCACCAATGAGTTACGAGCAGTACTTC
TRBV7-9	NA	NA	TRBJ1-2	CASSLTAGDYGYTF	TGTGCCAGCAGCTTAACGGCAGGGGACTATGGCTACACCTTC
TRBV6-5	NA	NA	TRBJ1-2	CASSLVGGRYGYTF	TGTGCCAGCAGTTTAGTGGGGGGCCGGTATGGCTACACCTTC
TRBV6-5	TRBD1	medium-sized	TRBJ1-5	CASSYSGTGNQPQHF	TGTGCCAGCAGTTACTCAGGGACAGGGAATCAGCCCCAGCATTTT
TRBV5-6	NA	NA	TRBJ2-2	CASSFYTGELFF	TGTGCCAGCAGCTTTTATACCGGGGAGCTGTTTTTT
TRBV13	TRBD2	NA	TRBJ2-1	CASGSSGRVPYNEQFF	TGTGCCAGCGGATCTAGCGGGAGGGTGCCCTACAATGAGCAGTTCTTC
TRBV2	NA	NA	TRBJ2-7	CASSYYEQYF	TGTGCCAGCAGCTACTACGAGCAGTACTTC
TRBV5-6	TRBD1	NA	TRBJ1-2	CASSVPVQGQGGYTF	TGTGCCAGCAGCGTACCGGTACAGGGGCAGGGTGGCTACACCTTC
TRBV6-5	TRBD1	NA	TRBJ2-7	CASSPTGVTYEQYF	TGTGCCAGCAGTCCGACAGGGGTTACCTACGAGCAGTACTTC
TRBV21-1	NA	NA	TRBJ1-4	CASSKKAPKNEKLFF	TGTGCCAGCAGCAAAAAGGCCCCGAAGAATGAAAAACTGTTTTTT